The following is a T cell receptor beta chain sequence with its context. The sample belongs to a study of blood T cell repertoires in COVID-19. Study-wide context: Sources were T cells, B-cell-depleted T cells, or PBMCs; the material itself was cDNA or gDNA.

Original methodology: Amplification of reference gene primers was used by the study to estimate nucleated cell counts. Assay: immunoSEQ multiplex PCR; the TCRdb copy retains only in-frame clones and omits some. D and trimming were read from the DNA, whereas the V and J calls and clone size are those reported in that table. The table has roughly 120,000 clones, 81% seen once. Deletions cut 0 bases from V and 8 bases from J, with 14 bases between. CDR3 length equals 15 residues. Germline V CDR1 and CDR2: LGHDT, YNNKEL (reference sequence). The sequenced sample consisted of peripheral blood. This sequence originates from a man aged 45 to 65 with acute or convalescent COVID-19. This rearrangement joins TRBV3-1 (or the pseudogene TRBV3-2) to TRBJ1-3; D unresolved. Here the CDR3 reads CASSQDYVNPDTIYF. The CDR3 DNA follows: TGTGCCAGCAGCCAAGATTACGTAAACCCGGACACCATATATTTT.